This paragraph reports one T cell receptor (beta chain). Here immunoSEQ multiplex PCR was the method, and the copy in TCRdb shows in-frame clones only, minus some. The sample lists 40,000 to 55,000 clones; about four fifths were seen once. The sample belongs to a study of blood T cell repertoires in COVID-19. About the study: Sites across the United States, Italy and Spain contributed samples from acute and convalescent COVID-19.

The CDR3 contains 17 residues. This receptor was taken from a human donor in a cohort sampled during active COVID-19. V gene TRBV12-2 combines with J gene TRBJ2-5; the listed D gene, TRBD1, was not tested against the DNA. TRBV12-2 is shown as a pseudogene. Sequenced material: peripheral blood. CDR3 in amino acids: CASRLERQGGVRETQYF. CDR3 DNA sequence: TGTGCAAGTCGCTTAGAGAGACAGGGTGGGGTTAGAGAGACCCAGTACTTC.